The rows below give T cell receptor beta chains drawn from one sample of a study of CD8 T cells in Susac syndrome. TCRdb itself ran the immunoSEQ multiplex PCR reads through MiXCR, one entry per CDR3 protein. The sample lists about 140,000 distinct CDR3 sequences, approximately 93% seen once, with less than 0.095% in the top ten. The specimen was CD4+ T cells from PBMCs. These receptors all come from a human donor in good health. Each CDR3 is given with its conserved first and last residue. Each record gives: clone size, V gene, D gene, J gene, CDR3 DNA, CDR3 protein. D genes are given only for firm matches. Only some rows state a clone size, as once, few, many or a class for expanded clones.

-	TRBV29-1	-	TRBJ2-5	TGCAGCGTTGCCGCCCGGACATCCGAGACCCAGTACTTC	CSVAARTSETQYF
-	TRBV5-4	-	TRBJ2-2	TGTGCCAGCAGCTTGGGGCTTTTTGGCACCGGGGAGCTGTTTTTT	CASSLGLFGTGELFF
-	TRBV5-6	TRBD2	TRBJ2-2	TGTGCCAGCAGCTTGACGGGTAGCGGGACCGGGGAGCTGTTTTTT	CASSLTGSGTGELFF
-	TRBV20-1	TRBD1	TRBJ2-4	TGCAGTGCTGACAGGGAGGCCAAAAACATTCAGTACTTC	CSADREAKNIQYF
once	TRBV12-3/TRBV12-4	TRBD1	TRBJ1-1	TGTGCCAGCAGCCTAAAGACAGGGTTGAACACTGAAGCTTTCTTT	CASSLKTGLNTEAFF
-	TRBV12-3/TRBV12-4	-	TRBJ2-7	TGTGCCAGCAGTTCCGACCCCTACGAGCAGTACTTC	CASSSDPYEQYF
once	TRBV15	-	TRBJ2-3	TGTGCCACCAGCAGAGGAGGGAGTGGGGGCACAGATACGCAGTATTTT	CATSRGGSGGTDTQYF
-	TRBV9	TRBD2	TRBJ2-5	TGTGCCAGCAGCTCAGGACTAGCTCGAGAGACCCAGTACTTC	CASSSGLARETQYF
-	TRBV29-1	TRBD1	TRBJ2-2	TGCAGCGTTGAGAGACAGGGAAACACCGGGGAGCTGTTTTTT	CSVERQGNTGELFF
-	TRBV12-3/TRBV12-4	-	TRBJ2-3	TGTGCCAGCAGTCCCAGGGTGGGAGACAGAACAGATACGCAGTATTTT	CASSPRVGDRTDTQYF
-	TRBV3-1	-	TRBJ1-4	TGTGCCAGCAGCCAGGGGACAAGAAATGAAAAACTGTTTTTT	CASSQGTRNEKLFF
-	TRBV19	-	TRBJ1-5	TGTGCCAGTAGTAGGACACTCCACTATCAGCCCCAGCATTTT	CASSRTLHYQPQHF
few	TRBV6-1	TRBD1	TRBJ2-2	TGTGCCAGCAGTCCTACAGGGGGGAACACCGGGGAGCTGTTTTTT	CASSPTGGNTGELFF
-	TRBV29-1	-	TRBJ2-5	TGCAGCGGGGGGACGTGGGAGACCCAGTACTTC	CSGGTWETQYF
-	TRBV28	-	TRBJ2-2	TGTGCCAGCGTCCCAGGCCCGACGAGCACCGGGGAGCTGTTTTTT	CASVPGPTSTGELFF
-	TRBV20-1	TRBD2	TRBJ2-3	TGCAGTGCTAGCCTCAGGACTAGCGGGATCACAGATACGCAGTATTTT	CSASLRTSGITDTQYF